This TCR beta chain was documented in a study of glioma-infiltrating T cells. Study observations and caveats: Very few CDR3 sequences were shared between tissue and blood. Above-expected tissue-blood divergence occurred in all gliomas, most in low-grade ones.

Germline values: CDR1 KGHDR, CDR2 SFDVKD. This CDR3 is built from 12 residues. The iRepertoire nested amplicon-rescue multiplex PCR amplified TCR alpha and beta CDR3s from RNA. One-step reverse transcription and amplification started from roughly 100-400 ng of tissue mRNA or PBMC total RNA. TCRdb ran MiXCR on the multiplex PCR reads and lists one entry per CDR3 protein. The sample holds about 140,000 distinct CDR3 sequences, 35% to 50% seen once. Points on this clonotype: Antigen specificity is unknown.

The sample taken for sequencing was glioma tissue, nonneoplastic brain tissue, or PBMCs (not recorded which). The sequence derives from a human donor with low-grade glioma or glioblastoma, undergoing nonglioma brain surgery, or in good health (not recorded which). The V call is TRBV24-1, the J call TRBJ2-1; a possible D gene is TRBD2 (5 bases). The DNA end lines up better with TRBJ2-7; the J call may be wrong. DNA for the CDR3: TGTGCCACCAGTGATGGGGAGAGGGAGCAGTACTTC. Translated: CATSDGEREQYF.